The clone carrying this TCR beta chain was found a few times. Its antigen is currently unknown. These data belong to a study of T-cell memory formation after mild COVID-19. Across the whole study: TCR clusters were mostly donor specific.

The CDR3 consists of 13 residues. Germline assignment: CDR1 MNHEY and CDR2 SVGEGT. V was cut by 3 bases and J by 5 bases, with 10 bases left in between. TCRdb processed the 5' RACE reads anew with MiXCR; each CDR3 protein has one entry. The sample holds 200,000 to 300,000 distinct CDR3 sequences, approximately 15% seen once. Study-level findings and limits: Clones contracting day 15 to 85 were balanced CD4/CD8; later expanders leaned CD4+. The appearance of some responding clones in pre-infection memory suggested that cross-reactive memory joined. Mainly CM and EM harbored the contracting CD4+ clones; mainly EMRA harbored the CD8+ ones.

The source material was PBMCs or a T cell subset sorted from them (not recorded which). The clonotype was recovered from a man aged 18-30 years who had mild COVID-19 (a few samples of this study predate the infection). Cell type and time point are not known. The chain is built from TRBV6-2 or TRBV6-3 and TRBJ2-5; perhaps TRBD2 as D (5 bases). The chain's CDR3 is CASSYSWEETQYF. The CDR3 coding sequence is TGTGCCAGCAGTTATTCCTGGGAGGAGACCCAGTACTTC.